These T cell receptor beta chains were read from a single sample in a study of cytomegalovirus exposure and HLA in healthy donors. This table comes from immunoSEQ multiplex PCR, and its TCRdb copy is limited to in-frame clones, with some not included. The sample has 280,000 or so clones, roughly 90% seen once. The source material was PBMCs. These receptors were taken from a woman aged 18-29 years in good health and CMV-seronegative. Each CDR3 is given with its conserved first and last residue. A D gene is named only where the DNA matches it firmly. Clone size is stated in some rows and not others, as once, few, many or a class when expanded.

abundance	d_gene	v_gene	j_gene	CDR3nt	CDR3aa
.	TRBD2	TRBV18	TRBJ2-7	TGTGCCAGCTCAACCTACGCGGGAGGCCCCTACGAGCAGTACTTC	CASSTYAGGPYEQYF
.	TRBD2	TRBV7-8	TRBJ2-7	TGTGCCAGCAGCTTAGGGGGGGGTCCTCACGACTACGAGCAGTACTTC	CASSLGGGPHDYEQYF
.	TRBD1	TRBV29-1	TRBJ2-2	TGCAGCGTAAACAGGGGTCCCGGGGAGCTGTTTTTT	CSVNRGPGELFF
.	TRBD2	TRBV30	TRBJ2-1	TGTGCCTGGGTGGGACTAGCGGGCGACAATGAGCAGTTCTTC	CAWVGLAGDNEQFF
few	.	TRBV5-1	TRBJ1-6	TGCGCCAGCAGCACAGACGAGGGTTCACCCCTCCACTTT	CASSTDEGSPLHF
.	TRBD2	TRBV18	TRBJ2-1	TGTGCCAGCTCACCCGGACTAGCGGGAGGGGATGAGCAGTTCTTC	CASSPGLAGGDEQFF
once	.	TRBV5-1	TRBJ1-2	TGCGCCAGCAGCTTGGTTCAGGGCGACTATGGCTACACCTTC	CASSLVQGDYGYTF
.	TRBD1	TRBV11-1	TRBJ2-7	TGTGCCAGCAGCCCCTCGGGACAGGAGTACGAGCAGTACTTC	CASSPSGQEYEQYF
.	.	TRBV6-5	TRBJ2-3	TGTGCCAGCAGTCACGGGAGCGGATTCACAGATACGCAGTATTTT	CASSHGSGFTDTQYF
.	.	TRBV6-5	TRBJ2-2	TGTGCCAGCAGTTACTCCGGTAGTCGCACCGGGGAGCTGTTTTTT	CASSYSGSRTGELFF
.	TRBD1	TRBV28	TRBJ1-2	TGTGCCAGCAGTCTACAGGGGCTTGGGGGCTACACCTTC	CASSLQGLGGYTF
.	.	TRBV10-2	TRBJ1-1	TGCGCCAGCAGCCCAGGACAGCCTGAAGCTTTCTTT	CASSPGQPEAFF
.	.	TRBV6-1	TRBJ1-1	TGTGCCAGCAGTGAATGGGGCAGGGTGGTGAACACTGAAGCTTTCTTT	CASSEWGRVVNTEAFF